This T cell receptor beta chain was captured by sequencing in a study of cytomegalovirus exposure and HLA in healthy donors. Study observations and caveats: Clonal expansion, a later analysis showed, was greater in HLA-associated TCR beta chains than in equally common others.

With regard to this clone: Antigen specificity is unknown.

The PCR used 60 Vbeta and 13 Jbeta primers. Some clones are missing from TCRdb's copy, which holds only in-frame ones; the method was immunoSEQ multiplex PCR. The profile shows roughly 100,000 clones, around 86% of them singletons. The clonotype was recovered from a man aged 30-40 years in good health and CMV-seropositive. Sample: PBMCs.

The CDR3 nucleotides read TGCAGCGTTGCCGGGACATTCGGAGAGACCCAGTACTTC. This codes for CSVAGTFGETQYF. J is TRBJ2-5 and V is TRBV29-1, with a weak D call TRBD1 (6 bases). Between the trimmed V and J ends, which lost 4 bases and 4 bases, there was a span of 13 bases. The CDR3 totals 13 residues. CDR1 and CDR2 from the germline V gene are SQVTM and ANQGSEA.